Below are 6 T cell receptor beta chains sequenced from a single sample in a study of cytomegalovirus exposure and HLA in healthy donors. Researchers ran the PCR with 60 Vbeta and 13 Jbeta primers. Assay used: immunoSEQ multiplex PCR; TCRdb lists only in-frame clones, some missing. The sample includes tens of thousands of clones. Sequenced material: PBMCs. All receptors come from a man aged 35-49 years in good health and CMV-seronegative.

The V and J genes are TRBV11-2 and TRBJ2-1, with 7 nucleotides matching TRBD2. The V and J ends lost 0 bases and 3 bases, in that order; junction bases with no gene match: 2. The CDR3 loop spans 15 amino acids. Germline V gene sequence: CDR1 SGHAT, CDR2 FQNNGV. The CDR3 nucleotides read TGTGCCAGCAGCTTAGACGGCGGGGGCTACAATGAGCAGTTCTTC. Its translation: CASSLDGGGYNEQFF.

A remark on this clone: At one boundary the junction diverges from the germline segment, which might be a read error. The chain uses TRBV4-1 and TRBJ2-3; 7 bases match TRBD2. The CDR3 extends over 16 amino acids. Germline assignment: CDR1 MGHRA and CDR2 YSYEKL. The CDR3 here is CASSQYLAVSTDKQYF. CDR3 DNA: TGCGCCAGCAGCCAATATCTAGCGGTTAGCACAGATAAGCAGTATTTT.

CDR3 nucleotide sequence: TGTGCCAGCAGTCAACAGGGTTCTCGCACTGAAGCTTTCTTT. Protein sequence: CASSQQGSRTEAFF. This chain links TRBV14 with TRBJ1-1, with a weak D call TRBD1 (6 bases). Germline CDR1 SGHDN, CDR2 FVKESK. CDR3 size: 14 residues. Trimming cost V 6 bases and J 4 bases, with 15 bases left between them.

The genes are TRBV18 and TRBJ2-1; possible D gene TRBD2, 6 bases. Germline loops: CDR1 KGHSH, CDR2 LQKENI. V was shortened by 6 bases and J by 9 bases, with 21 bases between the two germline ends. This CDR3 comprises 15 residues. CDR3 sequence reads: CASSAVEGMSSEQFF. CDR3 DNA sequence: TGTGCCAGCTCCGCGGTGGAGGGGATGTCCTCTGAGCAGTTCTTC.

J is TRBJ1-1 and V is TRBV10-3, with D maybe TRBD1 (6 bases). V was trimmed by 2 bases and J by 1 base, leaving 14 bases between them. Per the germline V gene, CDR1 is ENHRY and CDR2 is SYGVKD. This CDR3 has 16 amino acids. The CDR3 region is CAISEPGGTQNTEAFF. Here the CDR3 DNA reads TGTGCCATCAGTGAGCCCGGTGGGACACAGAACACTGAAGCTTTCTTT.

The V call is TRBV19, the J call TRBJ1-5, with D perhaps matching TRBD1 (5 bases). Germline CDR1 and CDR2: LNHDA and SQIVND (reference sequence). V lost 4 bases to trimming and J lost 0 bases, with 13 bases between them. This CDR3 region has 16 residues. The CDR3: CASSTRQRHSNQPQHF. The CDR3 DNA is TGTGCCAGTAGTACTAGACAGAGACATAGCAATCAGCCCCAGCATTTT.